Following are 17 T cell receptor beta chains from one sample sequenced in a study of blood T cell repertoires in COVID-19. Generated by immunoSEQ multiplex PCR, the TCRdb table keeps only in-frame clones and is missing some. The sample holds about 25,000 clones, around 88% seen once. The specimen was peripheral blood. These receptors were taken from a human donor with active COVID-19. The donor label of this sample is uncertain.

This chain connects TRBV3-1 (or the pseudogene TRBV3-2) to TRBJ2-7; 10 bases are shared with TRBD1. The germline V gene has CDR1 LGHDT and CDR2 YNNKEL (reference sequence). This CDR3 spans 14 amino acids. J gave up 3 bases and V 5 bases, and 4 bases lay outside the gene matches. The DNA for the CDR3 is TGTGCCAGCAGCTTTGGACAGGGGGACTACGAGCAGTACTTC. Its translation is CASSFGQGDYEQYF.

The J gene is TRBJ2-6, the V gene TRBV12-5; 8 nucleotides align to TRBD1. With V trimmed by 0 bases and J by 2 bases, 3 bases remained unmatched. Per the germline V gene, CDR1 is LGHNT and CDR2 is FRNRAP. The CDR3 consists of 17 residues. In DNA form, the CDR3 reads TGTGCTAGTGGTTTGGTTTCAGGGGGCACTGGGGCCAACGTCCTGACTTTC. It yields the protein CASGLVSGGTGANVLTF.

V and J are TRBV4-2 and TRBJ2-7, with 9 bases that match TRBD1. CDR1 and CDR2 (germline): LGHNA, YNFKEQ. This CDR3 is 15 amino acids long. V lost 3 bases, J lost 4 bases, and 7 bases stayed unmatched. In nucleotides, the CDR3 is TGTGCCAGCAGCCAGGTGACAGGGACAGGGTACGAGCAGTACTTC. This gives the protein CASSQVTGTGYEQYF.

The chain is built from TRBV30 and TRBJ2-4; tentatively, D is TRBD2 (6 bases). V lost 2 bases to trimming and J lost 0 bases, with 11 bases between them. Germline V gives CDR1 GTSNPN, CDR2 SVGIG (reference sequence). This CDR3 region has 15 residues. The CDR3 spells CAWSLGAGAKNIQYF. The CDR3 DNA sequence: TGTGCCTGGAGTCTGGGAGCGGGAGCCAAAAACATTCAGTACTTC.

The V gene is TRBV6-5, the J gene TRBJ2-7, with D unresolved. CDR1 and CDR2 (germline): MNHEY, SVGAGI. With 4 bases removed from V and 3 bases from J, the gap between germline ends came to 7 bases. This CDR3 contains 12 residues. In nucleotides, the CDR3 is TGTGCCAGCAGTTTGTCAGGCTACGAGCAGTACTTC. It encodes CASSLSGYEQYF.

J is TRBJ2-7 and V is TRBV7-8; 9 nucleotides match TRBD1. Trimming removed 2 bases from V and 6 bases from J; junction bases left unmatched: 8. This CDR3 region has 15 residues. Germline V gene data show CDR1 as SGHVS and CDR2 as FQNEAQ. The CDR3 DNA is TGTGCCAGCAGCTTATCCGGGACAGGGAGGGCCGAGCAGTACTTC. Its protein is CASSLSGTGRAEQYF.

CDR3 in DNA: TGTGCCAGCAGCTTATGGCAGGGTCCAAGCCAGCCCCAGCATTTT. The encoded protein is CASSLWQGPSQPQHF. The chain uses TRBV7-8 and TRBJ1-5; possible D gene TRBD1, 5 bases. CDR1 SGHVS and CDR2 FQNEAQ come from the germline V gene. Trimming stripped 2 bases from V and 7 bases from J, with 15 bases between. The CDR3 sequence is 15 residues long.

The genes are TRBV5-1 and TRBJ1-4, with 9 nucleotides matching TRBD1. The CDR3 consists of 16 residues. V lost 4 bases and J lost 2; bases outside the gene matches: 6. Germline loops: CDR1 SGHRS, CDR2 YFSETQ. The DNA of the CDR3 is TGCGCCAGCAGCCTGACAGGGGGTTCGACTAATGAAAAACTGTTTTTT. This encodes CASSLTGGSTNEKLFF.

By its share, this clone is medium-sized. This chain joins TRBV28 and TRBJ2-2, with a possible D match to TRBD1 (5 bases). CDR3 length equals 19 residues. Deletions cut 5 bases from V and 6 bases from J, with 28 bases between. The germline gives CDR1 MDHEN, CDR2 SYDVKM. The CDR3 nucleotides are TGTGCCAGCAGTGGGGTCCTGCTTGGGGCCGGTAAAGGCGCCGGGGAGCTGTTTTTT. Amino acid sequence: CASSGVLLGAGKGAGELFF.

The chain combines TRBV6-2 or TRBV6-3 with TRBJ2-2; 7 bases map to TRBD2. The V gene end was trimmed by 4 bases and the J gene end by 5 bases; junction bases not matched to a gene: 7. This CDR3 region has 15 residues. Germline assignment: CDR1 MNHEY and CDR2 SVGEGT. The CDR3 protein is CASSSPGGGTGELFF. For the CDR3, the DNA is TGTGCCAGCAGTTCCCCGGGAGGTGGAACCGGGGAGCTGTTTTTT.

The chain has TRBV7-3 and TRBJ1-2, with a tentative D call TRBD1 (5 bases). The CDR3 consists of 13 residues. The ends were cut back, 5 bases at V and 4 bases at J, with 11 bases in the middle. The germline V gene encodes CDR1 SGHTA and CDR2 FQGTGA. The CDR3 DNA reads as TGTGCCAGCAGCAGCGGGGACGGCTATGGCTACACCTTC. Translated: CASSSGDGYGYTF.

The chain is built from TRBV3-1 (or the pseudogene TRBV3-2) and TRBJ2-2, with 9 bases lining up with TRBD1. V dropped 6 bases and J dropped 5; count of bases not matched to a gene: 4. The CDR3 length is 14 residues. Germline V gene data show CDR1 as LGHDT and CDR2 as YNNKEL (reference sequence). CDR3 nucleotide sequence: TGTGCCAGCAGGTGGGGACAGGGAACCGGGGAGCTGTTTTTT. The encoded protein is CASRWGQGTGELFF.

This chain uses TRBV20-1 with TRBJ1-1; 7 bases agree with TRBD1. The CDR3 totals 15 residues. Germline CDR1 is DFQATT and CDR2 is SNEGSKA (reference sequence). Trimming cost V 3 bases and J 2 bases; bases outside gene matches: 9. DNA of the CDR3: TGCAGTGCTAGTAGGGGGCGGAGGGGTAACACTGAAGCTTTCTTT. This gives the protein CSASRGRRGNTEAFF.

The gene calls are TRBV6-1 and TRBJ1-5; TRBD1 aligns across 8 bases. The germline CDR1 and CDR2 sequences are MNHNS and SASEGT. Losses at the gene ends were 5 bases for V and 3 bases for J; bases not matched to a gene: 9. This CDR3 region has 16 residues. The chain's CDR3 is CASSKDPQGANQPQHF. The CDR3 nucleotides read TGTGCCAGCAGTAAAGACCCCCAGGGGGCCAATCAGCCCCAGCATTTT.

The rearrangement joins TRBV5-6 to TRBJ2-1; no definite D call. Germline V gene lookup returns CDR1 SGHDT and CDR2 YYEEEE. This CDR3 has 15 amino acids. With 2 bases removed from V and 6 bases from J, the gap between germline ends came to 15 bases. CDR3 nucleotide sequence: TGTGCCAGCAGCTTCCCAATCAAACTCGGCAATGAGCAGTTCTTC. This translates into CASSFPIKLGNEQFF.

The chain has TRBV6-6 and TRBJ1-3, with TRBD1 as a possible D gene (5 bases). The germline gives CDR1 MNHNY, CDR2 SVGAGI (reference sequence). The V gene lost 5 bases and the J gene lost 8 bases, with 13 bases spanning the gap. The CDR3 is 13 residues long. The CDR3, as DNA: TGTGCCAGCAGTCCGCGGGGGGGTGACACCATATATTTT. This codes for CASSPRGGDTIYF.

V usage is TRBV18 and J usage is TRBJ1-5, with D possibly being TRBD1 (6 bases). The germline V gene has CDR1 KGHSH and CDR2 LQKENI. The V end lost 6 bases, the J end lost 6 bases, and 15 bases lay between the germline ends. The CDR3 spans 14 residues. The CDR3 DNA follows: TGTGCCAGCTCGCCTGGGGGGGGCTCTCAGCCCCAGCATTTT. This codes for CASSPGGGSQPQHF. Supplemented by reference TRBV18 and TRBJ1-5, the full variable domain reads NAGVMQNPRHLVRRRGQEARLRCSPMKGHSHVYWYRQLPEEGLKFMVYLQKENIIDESGMPKERFSAEFPKEGPSILRIQQVVRGDSAAYFCASSPGGGSQPQHFGDGTRLSIL.